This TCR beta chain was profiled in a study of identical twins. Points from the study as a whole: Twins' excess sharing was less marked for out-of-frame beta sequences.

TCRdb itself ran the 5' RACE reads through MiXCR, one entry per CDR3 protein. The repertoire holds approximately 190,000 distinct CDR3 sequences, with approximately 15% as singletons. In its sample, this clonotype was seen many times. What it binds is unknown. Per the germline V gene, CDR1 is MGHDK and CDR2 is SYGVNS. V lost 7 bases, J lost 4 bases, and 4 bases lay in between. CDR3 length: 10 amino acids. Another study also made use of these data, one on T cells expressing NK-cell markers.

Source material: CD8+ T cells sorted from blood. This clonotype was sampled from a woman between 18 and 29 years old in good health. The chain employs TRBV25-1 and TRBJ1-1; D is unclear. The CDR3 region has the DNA TGTGCCAGCAAGGGCACTGAAGCTTTCTTT. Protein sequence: CASKGTEAFF.